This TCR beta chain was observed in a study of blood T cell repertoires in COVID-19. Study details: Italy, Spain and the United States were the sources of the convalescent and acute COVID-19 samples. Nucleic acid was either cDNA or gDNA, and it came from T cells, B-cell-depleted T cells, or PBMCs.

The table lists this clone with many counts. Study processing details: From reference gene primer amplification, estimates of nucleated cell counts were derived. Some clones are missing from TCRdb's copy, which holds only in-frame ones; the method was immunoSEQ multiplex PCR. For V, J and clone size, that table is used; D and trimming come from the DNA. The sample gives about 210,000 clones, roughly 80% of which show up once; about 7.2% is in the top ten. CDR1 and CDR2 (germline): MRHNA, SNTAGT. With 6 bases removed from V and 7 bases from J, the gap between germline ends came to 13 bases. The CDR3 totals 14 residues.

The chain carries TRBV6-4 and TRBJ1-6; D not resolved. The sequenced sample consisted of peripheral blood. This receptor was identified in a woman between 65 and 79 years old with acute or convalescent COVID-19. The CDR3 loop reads CASSLTPGNSPLHF. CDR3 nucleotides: TGTGCCAGCAGCCTAACTCCGGGGAATTCACCCCTCCACTTT.